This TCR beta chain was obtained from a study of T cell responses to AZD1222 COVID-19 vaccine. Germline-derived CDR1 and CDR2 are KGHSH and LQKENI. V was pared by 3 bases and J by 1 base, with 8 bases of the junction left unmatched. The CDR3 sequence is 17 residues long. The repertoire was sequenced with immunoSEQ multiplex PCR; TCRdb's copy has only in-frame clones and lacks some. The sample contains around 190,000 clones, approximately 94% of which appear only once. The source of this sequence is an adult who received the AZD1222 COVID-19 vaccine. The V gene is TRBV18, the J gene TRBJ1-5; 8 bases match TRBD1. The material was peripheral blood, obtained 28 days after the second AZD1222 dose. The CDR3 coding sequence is TGTGCCAGCTCACCCGACAGGGGACTCCTAAGCAATCAGCCCCAGCATTTT. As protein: CASSPDRGLLSNQPQHF.